This T cell receptor beta chain appears in the sequencing data of a study of blood T cell repertoires in COVID-19. The overall study: Some COVID-19 samples were acute and others convalescent; all came from the United States, Italy and Spain. Nucleic acid was either cDNA or gDNA, and it came from T cells, B-cell-depleted T cells, or PBMCs.

In the authors' methods: Cell counts per sample came from amplifying reference gene primers. The data were produced by immunoSEQ multiplex PCR, yet TCRdb's version contains in-frame clones alone and is incomplete. V and J calls and clone size are as listed in that table; D and trimming were resolved from the DNA. In the table there are fewer than 200,000 clones, 80% to 90% of which are singletons. The sample was peripheral blood. The sequence came from a man younger than 35 who had recovered from COVID-19.

This CDR3 reads CASSWDTRNTEAFF. Here the CDR3 DNA reads TGTGCCAGCAGTTGGGACACCCGGAACACTGAAGCTTTCTTT. The V gene is TRBV6-2 or TRBV6-3, the J gene TRBJ1-1, with a weak D call TRBD1 (6 bases). V was cut by 4 bases and J by 1 base, with 10 bases left in between. Germline CDR1 MNHEY, CDR2 SVGEGT. The CDR3 loop spans 14 amino acids.